Listed below are T cell receptor beta chains from one sample, sequenced in a study of T cells in tumors after PD-1 blockade. This table comes from immunoSEQ multiplex PCR, and its TCRdb copy is limited to in-frame clones, with some not included. The sample yields around 7,000 clones, 55% to 70% seen once. Sequences were derived from tumor tissue, sampled after anti-PD-1 treatment. The source is a human donor with basal cell carcinoma. Each CDR3 is given with its conserved first and last residue. A D gene is named only where the DNA matches it firmly. Where a row states a size, it is once, few, many or the class of an expanded clone; other rows omit it.

TRBD2 TRBJ2-7 - TRBV2 TGTGCCAGCAGTGTCCGGGAGGGGGGCTACGAGCAGTACTTC CASSVREGGYEQYF
TRBD1 TRBJ2-7 medium-sized TRBV30 TGTGCCTGGAGGGGGACAGCTTCCTACGAGCAGTACTTC CAWRGTASYEQYF
- TRBJ2-6 - TRBV18 TGTGCCAGCTCGCCTGGGGCCAACGTCCTGACTTTC CASSPGANVLTF
TRBD2 TRBJ2-5 - TRBV5-1 TGCGCCAGCAGCTTGGTGGGGGGAGGGCCGGAGACCCAGTACTTC CASSLVGGGPETQYF
- TRBJ1-1 - TRBV6-2/TRBV6-3 TGTGCCAGCAGTTACCCCTACACTGAAGCTTTCTTT CASSYPYTEAFF
- TRBJ2-3 - TRBV6-2/TRBV6-3 TGTGCCAGCAGACCTACTAGCACAGATACGCAGTATTTT CASRPTSTDTQYF
TRBD1 TRBJ2-1 - TRBV30 TGTGCCCAGGACAGGGGGTACAATGAGCAGTTCTTC CAQDRGYNEQFF
TRBD1 TRBJ1-6 once TRBV7-6 TGTGCCAGCAGCTTAGGGGACAGAAATTCACCCCTCCACTTT CASSLGDRNSPLHF
TRBD1 TRBJ2-2 - TRBV11-3 TGTGCCAGCAGCCCGAGACAGGGTACCGGGGAGCTGTTTTTT CASSPRQGTGELFF
TRBD2 TRBJ2-3 - TRBV4-1 TGCGCCAGCAGCCAAGAATTTAGCGGGGGGTACACAGATACGCAGTATTTT CASSQEFSGGYTDTQYF
- TRBJ1-4 - TRBV3-1/TRBV3-2 TGTGCCAGCAGCCAAGATATCGTGGACAGCGAAAAACTGTTTTTT CASSQDIVDSEKLFF
TRBD1 TRBJ1-1 - TRBV9 TGTGCCAGCAGCGGTCCAGGGACAGGGGAACAAGCTTTCTTT CASSGPGTGEQAFF
- TRBJ2-1 - TRBV7-6 TGTGCCAGCAGCTCGGTAGAGGGCCTAAGCTCCTACAATGAGCAGTTCTTC CASSSVEGLSSYNEQFF
TRBD2 TRBJ2-5 - TRBV2 TGTGCCAGCACCCCCGGGAGGGAGACCCAGTACTTC CASTPGRETQYF
TRBD1 TRBJ2-5 - TRBV29-1 TGCAGCGTTTGGACAGGGGGCGGAGAGACCCAGTACTTC CSVWTGGGETQYF
- TRBJ1-5 - TRBV14 TGTGCCAGCAGCCCTACAGGTCCCAATCAGCCCCAGCATTTT CASSPTGPNQPQHF
- TRBJ2-3 - TRBV7-3 TGTGCCAGCAGCTTAAGCAGCGACTCGGATACGCAGTATTTT CASSLSSDSDTQYF
TRBD2 TRBJ2-1 - TRBV30 TGTGCCTGGGGTAGCGGGAGGAACATTAATGAGCAGTTCTTC CAWGSGRNINEQFF
TRBD1 TRBJ2-7 - TRBV29-1 TGCAGCGTTTGGCTGGGACAGGGCAACAACGAGCAGTACTTC CSVWLGQGNNEQYF
- TRBJ2-2 - TRBV20-1 TGCAGTGCTAGAGTCCCCGGGGCACTGTTTTTT CSARVPGALFF
- TRBJ2-2 - TRBV6-6 TGTGCCAGCAGTTACTTAGGATCCGGGGAGCTGTTTTTT CASSYLGSGELFF
- TRBJ1-4 - TRBV5-1 TGCGCCAGCAGCAAAGGGGAGACTAATGAAAAACTGTTTTTT CASSKGETNEKLFF
TRBD1 TRBJ2-1 few TRBV10-3 TGTGCCATCAGTGAGTCGATGGCAGGGGGACACAATGAGCAGTTCTTC CAISESMAGGHNEQFF
TRBD1 TRBJ2-6 - TRBV29-1 TGCAGCGTTGGTGGACAGGGTTCTGGGGCCAACGTCCTGACTTTC CSVGGQGSGANVLTF
TRBD1 TRBJ2-4 - TRBV5-6 TGTGCCAGCAGCTTGCCAGGGGGAGTTGCCAAAAACATTCAGTACTTC CASSLPGGVAKNIQYF
TRBD1 TRBJ2-1 few TRBV6-5 TGTGCCAGCAGTTACGAGGGGGCGGCATTCAGTGAGCAGTTCTTC CASSYEGAAFSEQFF
TRBD1 TRBJ2-3 - TRBV10-3 TGTGCCATCAGCGGGGACAGGGGGCGAACAGATACGCAGTATTTT CAISGDRGRTDTQYF
TRBD1 TRBJ1-2 - TRBV15 TGTGCCACCAGCAGGCTACAGGGGAGTGAGGCTGGCTACACCTTC CATSRLQGSEAGYTF
- TRBJ2-3 - TRBV21-1 TGTGCCAGCAGCAAAGCGGGTAACAGGATGGGTCCAGATACGCAGTATTTT CASSKAGNRMGPDTQYF
- TRBJ2-5 - TRBV7-2 TGTGCCAGCAGCTTAGGGTCCTTAGAGACCCAGTACTTC CASSLGSLETQYF
TRBD1 TRBJ2-3 - TRBV24-1 TGTGCCACCAGACAGGGGAACACAGATACGCAGTATTTT CATRQGNTDTQYF
- TRBJ1-2 - TRBV9 TGTGCCAGCAGCGAGTCCCCAGCCAACTATGGCTACACCTTC CASSESPANYGYTF
- TRBJ2-2 medium-sized TRBV28 TGTGCCAGCAGCTACAGGGCCACCGGGGAGCTGTTTTTT CASSYRATGELFF
TRBD1 TRBJ2-3 few TRBV25-1 TGTGCCAGCAGTGAAATGGGACAGATAGATACGCAGTATTTT CASSEMGQIDTQYF
- TRBJ1-1 - TRBV9 TGTGCCAGCAGCCCTCGGGGGAACACTGAAGCTTTCTTT CASSPRGNTEAFF
- TRBJ1-2 once TRBV7-9 TGTGCCAGCAGCTTACCAAACTATGGCTACACCTTC CASSLPNYGYTF
TRBD1 TRBJ2-5 - TRBV5-6 TGTGCCAGCAGCGCCGGGACAGGGGGCAACCAGTACTTC CASSAGTGGNQYF
TRBD2 TRBJ2-1 few TRBV2 TGTGCCAGCACCTTAGCGGGAACTTTCGATGAGCAGTTCTTC CASTLAGTFDEQFF
- TRBJ2-7 - TRBV28 TGTGCCAGCAGTACCCCTCGAGGGCCGCGGAGCTCCTACGAGCAGTACTTC CASSTPRGPRSSYEQYF
TRBD2 TRBJ2-1 - TRBV6-5 TGTGCCAGCAGCGCCGGGACTAGTGCCTACAATGAGCAGTTCTTC CASSAGTSAYNEQFF
- TRBJ2-7 - TRBV5-6 TGTGCCAGCAGTTTACAGGGCCCAGACGAGCAGTACTTC CASSLQGPDEQYF
TRBD2 TRBJ2-3 - TRBV4-2 TGTGCCAGCAGCCAAGATGGGACTAGCGGCCCAGATACGCAGTATTTT CASSQDGTSGPDTQYF